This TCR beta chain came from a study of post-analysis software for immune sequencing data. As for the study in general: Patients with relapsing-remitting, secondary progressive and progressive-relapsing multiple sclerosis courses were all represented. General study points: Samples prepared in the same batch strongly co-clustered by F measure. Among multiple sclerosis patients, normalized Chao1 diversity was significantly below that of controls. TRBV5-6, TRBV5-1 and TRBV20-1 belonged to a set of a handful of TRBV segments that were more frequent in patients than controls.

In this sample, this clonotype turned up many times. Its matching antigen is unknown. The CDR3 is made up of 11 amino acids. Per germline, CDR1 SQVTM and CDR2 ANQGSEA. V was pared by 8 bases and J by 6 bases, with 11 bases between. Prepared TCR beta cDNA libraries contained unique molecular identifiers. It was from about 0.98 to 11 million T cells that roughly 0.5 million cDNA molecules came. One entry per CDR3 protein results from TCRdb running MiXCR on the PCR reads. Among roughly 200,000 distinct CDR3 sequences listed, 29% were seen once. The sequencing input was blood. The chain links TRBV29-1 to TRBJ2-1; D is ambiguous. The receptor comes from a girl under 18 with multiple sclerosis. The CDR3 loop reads CSTLDSNEQFF. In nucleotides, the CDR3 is TGCAGCACGTTGGATAGCAATGAGCAGTTCTTC.